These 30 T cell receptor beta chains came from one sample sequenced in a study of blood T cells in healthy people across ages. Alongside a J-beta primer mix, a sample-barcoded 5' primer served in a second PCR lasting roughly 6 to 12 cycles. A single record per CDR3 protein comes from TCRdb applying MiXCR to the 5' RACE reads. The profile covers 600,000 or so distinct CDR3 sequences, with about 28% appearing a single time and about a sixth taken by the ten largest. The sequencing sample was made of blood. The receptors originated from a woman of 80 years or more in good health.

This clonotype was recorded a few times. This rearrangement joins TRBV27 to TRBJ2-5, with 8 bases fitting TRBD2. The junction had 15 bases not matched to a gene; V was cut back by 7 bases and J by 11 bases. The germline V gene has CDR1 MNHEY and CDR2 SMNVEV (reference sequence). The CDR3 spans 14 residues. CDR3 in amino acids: CASTPQRGRNEQYF. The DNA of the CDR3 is TGTGCCAGCACCCCCCAGCGGGGGAGGAATGAGCAGTACTTC.

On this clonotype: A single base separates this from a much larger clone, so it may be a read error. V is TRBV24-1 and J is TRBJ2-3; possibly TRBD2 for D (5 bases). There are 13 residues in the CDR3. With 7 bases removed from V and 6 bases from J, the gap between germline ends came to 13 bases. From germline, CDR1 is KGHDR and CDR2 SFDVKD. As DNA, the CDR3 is TGTGCCACCAGGGACCAGAAGCGGGATACGCAGTATTTT. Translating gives CATRDQKRDTQYF.

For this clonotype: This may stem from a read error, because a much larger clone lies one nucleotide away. This CDR3 is CASSLAVPGQETQYF. The DNA for the CDR3 is TGTGCCAGCAGCTTGGCGGTCCCGGGGCAAGAGACCCAGTACTTC. The chain combines TRBV7-9 with TRBJ2-5; weak D call: TRBD2 (5 bases). Trimming took 3 bases from V and 2 from J, leaving 13 bases between them. The germline gives CDR1 SEHNR, CDR2 FQNEAQ (reference sequence). The CDR3 runs to 15 residues.

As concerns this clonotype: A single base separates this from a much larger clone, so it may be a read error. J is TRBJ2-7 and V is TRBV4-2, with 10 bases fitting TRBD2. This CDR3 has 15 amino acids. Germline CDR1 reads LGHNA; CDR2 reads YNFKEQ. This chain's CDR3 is CTSSQDTSGDYEQYF. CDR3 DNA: TGTACCAGCAGCCAAGATACTAGCGGGGACTACGAGCAGTACTTC.

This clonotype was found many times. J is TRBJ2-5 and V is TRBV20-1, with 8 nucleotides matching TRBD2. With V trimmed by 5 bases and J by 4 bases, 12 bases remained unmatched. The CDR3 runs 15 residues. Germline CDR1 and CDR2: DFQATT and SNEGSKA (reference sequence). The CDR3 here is CSAYPGLGGGETQYF. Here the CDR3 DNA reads TGCAGTGCTTACCCGGGACTAGGGGGTGGAGAGACCCAGTACTTC.

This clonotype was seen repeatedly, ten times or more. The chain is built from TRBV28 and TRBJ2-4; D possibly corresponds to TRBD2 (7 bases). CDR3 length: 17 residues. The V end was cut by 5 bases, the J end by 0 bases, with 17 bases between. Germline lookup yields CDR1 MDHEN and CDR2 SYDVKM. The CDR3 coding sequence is TGTGCCAGCAGTCGTAGGGGGGGGCTACTAGCCAAAAACATTCAGTACTTC. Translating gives CASSRRGGLLAKNIQYF.

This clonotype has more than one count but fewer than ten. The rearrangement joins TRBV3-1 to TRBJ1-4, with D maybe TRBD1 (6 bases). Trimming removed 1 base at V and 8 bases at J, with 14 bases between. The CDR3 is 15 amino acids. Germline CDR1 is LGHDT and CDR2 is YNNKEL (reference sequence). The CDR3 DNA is TGTGCCAGCAGCCAAGTAACAGGGTGGGGAGAAAAACTGTTTTTT. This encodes CASSQVTGWGEKLFF.

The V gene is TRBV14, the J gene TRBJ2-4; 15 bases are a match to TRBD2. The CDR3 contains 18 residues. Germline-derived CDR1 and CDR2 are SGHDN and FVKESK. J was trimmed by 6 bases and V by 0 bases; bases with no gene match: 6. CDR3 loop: CASSQESGLAGGLNIQYF. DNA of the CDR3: TGTGCCAGCAGCCAAGAGTCGGGACTAGCGGGGGGTCTAAACATTCAGTACTTC.

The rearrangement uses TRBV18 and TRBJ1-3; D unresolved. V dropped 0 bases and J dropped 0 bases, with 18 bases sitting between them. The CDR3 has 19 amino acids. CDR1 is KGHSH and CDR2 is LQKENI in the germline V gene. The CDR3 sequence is CASSPPFSDGLGSGNTIYF. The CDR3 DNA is TGTGCCAGCTCACCACCTTTCTCGGACGGGCTTGGCTCTGGAAACACCATATATTTT. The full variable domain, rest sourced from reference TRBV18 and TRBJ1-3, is NAGVMQNPRHLVRRRGQEARLRCSPMKGHSHVYWYRQLPEEGLKFMVYLQKENIIDESGMPKERFSAEFPKEGPSILRIQQVVRGDSAAYFCASSPPFSDGLGSGNTIYFGEGSWLTVV.

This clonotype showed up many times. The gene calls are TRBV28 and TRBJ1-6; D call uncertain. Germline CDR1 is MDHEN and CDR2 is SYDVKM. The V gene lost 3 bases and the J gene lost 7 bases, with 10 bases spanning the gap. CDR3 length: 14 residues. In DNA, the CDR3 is TGTGCCAGCAGTTTTCAAACGAGAAATTCACCCCTCCACTTT. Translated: CASSFQTRNSPLHF.

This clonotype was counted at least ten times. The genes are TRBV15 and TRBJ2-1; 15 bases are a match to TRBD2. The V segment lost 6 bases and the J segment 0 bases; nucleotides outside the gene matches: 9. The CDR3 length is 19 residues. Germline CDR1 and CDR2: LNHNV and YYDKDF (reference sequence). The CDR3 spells CATRPGLAGGLSSYNEQFF. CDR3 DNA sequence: TGTGCCACCAGACCGGGACTAGCGGGGGGCCTGAGCTCCTACAATGAGCAGTTCTTC.

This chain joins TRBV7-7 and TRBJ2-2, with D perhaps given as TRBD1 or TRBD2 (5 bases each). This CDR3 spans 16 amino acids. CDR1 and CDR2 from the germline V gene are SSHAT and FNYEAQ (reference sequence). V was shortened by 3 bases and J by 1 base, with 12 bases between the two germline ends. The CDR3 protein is CASSLGRLLNTGELFF. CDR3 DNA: TGTGCCAGCAGCTTGGGACGGCTTTTGAACACCGGGGAGCTGTTTTTT. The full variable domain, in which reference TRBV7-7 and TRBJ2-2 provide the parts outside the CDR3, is GAGVSQSPRYKVTKRGQDVTLRCDPISSHATLYWYQQALGQGPEFLTYFNYEAQPDKSGLPSDRFSAERPEGSISTLTIQRTEQRDSAMYRCASSLGRLLNTGELFFGEGSRLTVL.

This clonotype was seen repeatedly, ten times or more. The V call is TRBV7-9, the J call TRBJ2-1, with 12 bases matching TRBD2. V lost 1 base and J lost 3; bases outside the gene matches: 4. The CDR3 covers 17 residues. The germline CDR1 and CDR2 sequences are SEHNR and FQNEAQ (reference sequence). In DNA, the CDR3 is TGTGCCAGCAGCTTAGGGACTAGCGGGGAGCTCTACAATGAGCAGTTCTTC. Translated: CASSLGTSGELYNEQFF. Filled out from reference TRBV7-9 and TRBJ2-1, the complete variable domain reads DTGVSQNPRHKITKRGQNVTFRCDPISEHNRLYWYRQTLGQGPEFLTYFQNEAQLEKSRLLSDRFSAERPKGSFSTLEIQRTEQGDSAMYLCASSLGTSGELYNEQFFGPGTRLTVL.

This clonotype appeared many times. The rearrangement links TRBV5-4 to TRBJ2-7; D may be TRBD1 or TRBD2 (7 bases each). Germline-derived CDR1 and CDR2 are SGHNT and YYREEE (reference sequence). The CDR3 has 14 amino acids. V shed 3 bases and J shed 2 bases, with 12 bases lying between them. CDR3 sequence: CASSSGGLTYEQYF. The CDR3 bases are TGTGCCAGCAGCTCAGGGGGACTAACCTACGAGCAGTACTTC.

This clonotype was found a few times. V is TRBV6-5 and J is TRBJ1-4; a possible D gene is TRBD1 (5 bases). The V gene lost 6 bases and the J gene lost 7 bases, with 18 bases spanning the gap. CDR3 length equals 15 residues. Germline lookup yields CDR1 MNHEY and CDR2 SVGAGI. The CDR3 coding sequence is TGTGCCAGCAGGGGCGGGGCAGGACTTGTTGAAAAACTGTTTTTT. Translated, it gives CASRGGAGLVEKLFF.

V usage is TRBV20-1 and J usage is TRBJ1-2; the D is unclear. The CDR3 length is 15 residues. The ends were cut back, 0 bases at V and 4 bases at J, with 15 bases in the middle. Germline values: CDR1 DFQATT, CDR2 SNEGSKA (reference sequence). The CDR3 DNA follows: TGCAGTGCTAGAGATAGCAACCGAAGGCGCTATGGCTACACCTTC. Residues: CSARDSNRRRYGYTF.

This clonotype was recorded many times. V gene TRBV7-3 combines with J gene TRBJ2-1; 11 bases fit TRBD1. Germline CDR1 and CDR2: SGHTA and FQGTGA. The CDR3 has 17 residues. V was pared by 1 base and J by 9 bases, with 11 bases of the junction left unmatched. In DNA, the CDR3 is TGTGCCAGCAGCTTAAAAATCCCGGGACAGGGGGGCAGTGAGCAGTTCTTC. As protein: CASSLKIPGQGGSEQFF. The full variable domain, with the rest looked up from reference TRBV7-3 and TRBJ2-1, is GAGVSQTPSNKVTEKGKYVELRCDPISGHTALYWYRQSLGQGPEFLIYFQGTGAADDSGLPNDRFFAVRPEGSVSTLKIQRTERGDSAVYLCASSLKIPGQGGSEQFFGPGTRLTVL.

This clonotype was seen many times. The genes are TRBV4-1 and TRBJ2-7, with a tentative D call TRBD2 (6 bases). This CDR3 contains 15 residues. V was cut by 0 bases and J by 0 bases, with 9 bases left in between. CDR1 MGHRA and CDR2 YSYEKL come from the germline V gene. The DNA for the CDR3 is TGCGCCAGCAGCCAAGATGCGGGGTCCTCCTACGAGCAGTACTTC. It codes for CASSQDAGSSYEQYF.

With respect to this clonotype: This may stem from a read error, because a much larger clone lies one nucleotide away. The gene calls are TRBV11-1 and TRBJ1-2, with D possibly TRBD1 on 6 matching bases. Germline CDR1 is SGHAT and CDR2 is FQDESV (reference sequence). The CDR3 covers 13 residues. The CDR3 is CVSSLQRGHGYTF. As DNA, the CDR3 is TGTGTCAGCAGCTTACAACGGGGGCATGGCTACACCTTC.

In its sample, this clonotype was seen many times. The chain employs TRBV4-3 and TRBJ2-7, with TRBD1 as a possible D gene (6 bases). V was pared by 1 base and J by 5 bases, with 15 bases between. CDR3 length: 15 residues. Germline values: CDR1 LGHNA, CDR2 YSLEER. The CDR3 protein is CASSQGGHWADEQYF. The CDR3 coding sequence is TGCGCCAGCAGCCAAGGGGGGCATTGGGCAGACGAGCAGTACTTC.

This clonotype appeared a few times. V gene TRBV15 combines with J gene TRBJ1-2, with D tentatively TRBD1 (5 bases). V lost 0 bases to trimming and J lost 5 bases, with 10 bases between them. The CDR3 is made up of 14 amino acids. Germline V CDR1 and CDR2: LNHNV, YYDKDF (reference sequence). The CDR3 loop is CATSRDKGRYGYTF. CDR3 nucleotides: TGTGCCACCAGCAGAGATAAGGGGCGGTATGGCTACACCTTC.

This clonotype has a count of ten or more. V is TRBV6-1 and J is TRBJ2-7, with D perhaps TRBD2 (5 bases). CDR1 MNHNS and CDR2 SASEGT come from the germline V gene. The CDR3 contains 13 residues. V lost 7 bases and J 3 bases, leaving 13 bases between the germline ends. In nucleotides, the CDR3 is TGTGCCAGCACCCTAGTCCGGGACTACGAGCAGTACTTC. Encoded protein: CASTLVRDYEQYF.

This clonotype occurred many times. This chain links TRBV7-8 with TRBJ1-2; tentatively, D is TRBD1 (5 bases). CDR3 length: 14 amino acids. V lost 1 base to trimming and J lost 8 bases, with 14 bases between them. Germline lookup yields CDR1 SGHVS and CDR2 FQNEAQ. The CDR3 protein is CASSLETRGGGYTF. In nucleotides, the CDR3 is TGTGCCAGCAGCTTAGAGACACGGGGGGGAGGCTACACCTTC.

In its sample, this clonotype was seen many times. The DNA for the CDR3 is TGTGCCAGCAGTGAGGACTACAGGAATGAGCAGTTCTTC. It translates to CASSEDYRNEQFF. V gene TRBV25-1 combines with J gene TRBJ2-1; TRBD2 might be the D (6 bases). Looked up from germline, CDR1 is MGHDK and CDR2 is SYGVNS. The CDR3 sequence is 13 residues long. V was pared by 3 bases and J by 7 bases, with 10 bases between.

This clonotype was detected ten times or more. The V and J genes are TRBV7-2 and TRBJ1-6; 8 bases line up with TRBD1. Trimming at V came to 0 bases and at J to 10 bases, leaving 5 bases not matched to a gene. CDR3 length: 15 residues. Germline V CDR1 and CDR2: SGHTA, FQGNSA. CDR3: CASSLAYRGESPLHF. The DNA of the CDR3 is TGTGCCAGCAGCTTAGCCTACAGGGGGGAATCACCCCTCCACTTT. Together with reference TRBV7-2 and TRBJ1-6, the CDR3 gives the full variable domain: GAGVSQSPSNKVTEKGKDVELRCDPISGHTALYWYRQSLGQGLEFLIYFQGNSAPDKSGLPSDRFSAERTGGSVSTLTIQRTQQEDSAVYLCASSLAYRGESPLHFGNGTRLTVT.

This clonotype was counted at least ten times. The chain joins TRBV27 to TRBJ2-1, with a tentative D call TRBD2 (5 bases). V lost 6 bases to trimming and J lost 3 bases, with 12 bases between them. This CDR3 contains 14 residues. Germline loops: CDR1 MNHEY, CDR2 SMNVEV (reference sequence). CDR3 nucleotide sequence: TGTGCCAGCAGGCCGAGGGCCAGCTACAATGAGCAGTTCTTC. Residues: CASRPRASYNEQFF.

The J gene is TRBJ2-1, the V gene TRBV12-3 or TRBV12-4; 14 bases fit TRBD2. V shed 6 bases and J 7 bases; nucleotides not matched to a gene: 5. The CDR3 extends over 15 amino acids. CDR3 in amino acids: CASSPGLAGANEQFF. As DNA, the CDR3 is TGTGCCAGCAGCCCGGGACTAGCGGGGGCAAATGAGCAGTTCTTC.

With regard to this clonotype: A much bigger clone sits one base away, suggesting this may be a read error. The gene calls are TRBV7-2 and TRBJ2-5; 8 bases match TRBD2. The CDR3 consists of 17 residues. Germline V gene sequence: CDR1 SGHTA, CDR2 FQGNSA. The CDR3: CAGSWASGGRFQETQYF. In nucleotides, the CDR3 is TGTGCCGGCAGCTGGGCCAGCGGGGGCCGTTTCCAAGAGACCCAGTACTTC.

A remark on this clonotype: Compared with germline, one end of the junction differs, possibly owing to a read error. In DNA, the CDR3 is TGTGCCAGCAGGGGCCGGGGGGGCCCTGCAGATATGCAGTATTTT. It yields the protein CASRGRGGPADMQYF. The V call is TRBV5-6, the J call TRBJ2-3; 8 bases match TRBD2. CDR1 is SGHDT, CDR2 YYEEEE, per germline. This CDR3 contains 15 residues.

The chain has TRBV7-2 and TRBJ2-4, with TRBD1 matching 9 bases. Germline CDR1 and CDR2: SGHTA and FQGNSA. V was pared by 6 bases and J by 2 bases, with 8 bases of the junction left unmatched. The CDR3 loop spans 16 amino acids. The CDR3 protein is CASSSPGTGTKNIQYF. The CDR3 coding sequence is TGTGCCAGCAGTTCCCCCGGGACAGGGACCAAAAACATTCAGTACTTC. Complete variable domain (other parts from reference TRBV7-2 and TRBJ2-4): GAGVSQSPSNKVTEKGKDVELRCDPISGHTALYWYRQSLGQGLEFLIYFQGNSAPDKSGLPSDRFSAERTGGSVSTLTIQRTQQEDSAVYLCASSSPGTGTKNIQYFGAGTRLSVL.